The 4 T cell receptor beta chains in this list originate from one sample, sequenced in a study of T cell repertoires in cytomegalovirus infection. Each CDR3 protein is one row after TCRdb ran MiXCR on the reads. Among some 160,000 distinct CDR3 sequences listed, 17% were seen once. Sequenced: CD8+ T cells from PBMCs. All receptors derive from a human donor in good health (CMV status not recorded). Some clones in this sample may be carry-over from other donors' samples.

This clonotype was detected only a few times. One junction end disagrees with the germline gene, perhaps due to a read error. The chain joins TRBV7-3 to TRBJ2-3; TRBD2 aligns across 7 bases. Germline CDR1 reads SGHTA; CDR2 reads FQGTGA. The CDR3 extends over 14 amino acids. CDR3 sequence reads: CASSFSGAPDTQYF. The CDR3 coding sequence is TGTGCCAGCAGCTTCAGCGGGGCCCCGGATACGCAATATTTT.

V is TRBV20-1 and J is TRBJ2-5, with 10 bases that match TRBD2. Germline V gene lookup returns CDR1 DFQATT and CDR2 SNEGSKA (reference sequence). This CDR3 region has 16 residues. The ends lost 1 base at V and 5 bases at J; junction bases unmatched: 10. CDR3: CSARAPSGREVETQYF. The CDR3 DNA reads as TGCAGTGCTAGAGCCCCCAGCGGGAGGGAGGTGGAGACCCAGTACTTC.

Details on this clonotype: A much larger clone lies a single base off, so this may be a read error. This chain uses TRBV20-1 with TRBJ1-2; 9 nucleotides align to TRBD1. This CDR3 has 15 residues. The V segment lost 3 bases and the J segment 8 bases; nucleotides outside the gene matches: 13. Germline V gene data show CDR1 as DFQATT and CDR2 as SNEGSKA (reference sequence). For the CDR3, the DNA is TGCAGTGCTAGTAACAGGGGGCAGACTATCGGAGGCTACACCTTC. This translates into CSASNRGQTIGGYTF.

This clonotype was seen repeatedly, ten times or more. The chain combines TRBV7-9 with TRBJ2-3; D remains unclear. Germline CDR1 reads SEHNR; CDR2 reads FQNEAQ (reference sequence). The CDR3 contains 15 residues. V lost 1 base and J lost 3, with 11 bases in between. The CDR3: CASSLGGSMTDTQYF. CDR3 nucleotides: TGTGCCAGCAGCTTAGGCGGATCTATGACAGATACGCAGTATTTT.